The next 22 T cell receptor beta chains were all read from a single sample in a study of T cells after yellow fever vaccination. Using its own MiXCR run on the 5' RACE reads, TCRdb lists one record per CDR3 protein. This repertoire shows about 340,000 distinct CDR3 sequences, approximately 12% found once; its top ten account for 3.2%. The input for sequencing was CD4+ T cells sorted from PBMCs, taken 15 days after the yellow fever booster vaccination. These TCRs come from a young man who received the YFV17D yellow fever vaccine.

CDR3 region: CASSRGLESYEQYF. Here the CDR3 DNA reads TGTGCCAGTAGTAGAGGGTTGGAGTCCTACGAGCAGTACTTC. This chain joins TRBV19 and TRBJ2-7, with D possibly TRBD2 on 5 matching bases. Germline V gives CDR1 LNHDA, CDR2 SQIVND (reference sequence). Trimming took off 4 bases at V and 1 base at J, with 11 bases between the two ends. There are 14 residues in the CDR3. Variable domain in full (rest from reference TRBV19 and TRBJ2-7): DGGITQSPKYLFRKEGQNVTLSCEQNLNHDAMYWYRQDPGQGLRLIYYSQIVNDFQKGDIAEGYSVSREKKESFPLTVTSAQKNPTAFYLCASSRGLESYEQYFGPGTRLTVT.

This clonotype came up a few times. The chain is built from TRBV18 and TRBJ2-7, with 8 bases that match TRBD1. The CDR3 totals 14 residues. The V gene end was trimmed by 3 bases and the J gene end by 1 base; junction bases not matched to a gene: 2. CDR1 and CDR2 from the germline V gene are KGHSH and LQKENI. This CDR3 is CASSPGDRSYEQYF. CDR3 coding DNA: TGTGCCAGCTCACCCGGGGACAGGTCCTACGAGCAGTACTTC.

This clonotype was recorded a few times. The V gene is TRBV6-2 or TRBV6-3, the J gene TRBJ2-3; D is possibly TRBD2 (5 bases). In germline, CDR1 is MNHEY, CDR2 SVGEGT. Trimming removed 0 bases at V and 7 bases at J, with 14 bases between. The CDR3 loop spans 15 amino acids. The CDR3 region has the DNA TGTGCCAGCAGTTACTCTAGCGACCCAACCAATACGCAGTATTTT. The encoded protein is CASSYSSDPTNTQYF.

There are a few counts of this clonotype. The rearrangement links TRBV27 to TRBJ2-7; 7 bases are shared with TRBD1. This CDR3 has 14 amino acids. V gave up 4 bases and J gave up 6 bases; unmatched junction bases: 9. Germline assignment: CDR1 MNHEY and CDR2 SMNVEV (reference sequence). The CDR3 DNA reads TGTGCCAGCAGTTGGACGACAGGGCCACGCGAGCAGTACGTC. It specifies CASSWTTGPREQYV.

The chain employs TRBV7-9 and TRBJ2-5; the D gene is possibly TRBD2 (7 bases). CDR1 SEHNR and CDR2 FQNEAQ come from the germline V gene (reference sequence). The CDR3 spans 13 residues. V shed 7 bases and J shed 5 bases, with 14 bases lying between them. The CDR3 loop is CASNLRGRETQYF. As DNA, the CDR3 is TGTGCCAGCAATTTGCGGGGGCGGGAGACCCAGTACTTC.

V and J are TRBV3-1 and TRBJ2-7; TRBD2 matches 11 bases. Losses at the gene ends were 1 base for V and 6 bases for J; bases not matched to a gene: 8. CDR3 length: 16 residues. The V gene's germline CDR1 is LGHDT and CDR2 YNNKEL (reference sequence). In nucleotides, the CDR3 is TGTGCCAGCAGCCAAGGAGGTAGCGGGGGGGCCGGCGAGCAGTACTTC. Translated: CASSQGGSGGAGEQYF.

The chain combines TRBV5-4 with TRBJ1-2, with D maybe TRBD1 (6 bases). Per germline, CDR1 SGHNT and CDR2 YYREEE (reference sequence). With 0 bases removed from V and 4 bases from J, the gap between germline ends came to 16 bases. The CDR3 extends over 16 amino acids. In nucleotides, the CDR3 is TGTGCCAGCAGCTTGGCCGCGGGAGGGGGATTCTATGGCTACACCTTC. This sequence encodes CASSLAAGGGFYGYTF.

This clonotype was found many times. The chain carries TRBV28 and TRBJ1-2; no firm D call. Trimming cost V 2 bases and J 1 base, with 5 bases left between them. This CDR3 region has 13 residues. In germline, CDR1 is MDHEN, CDR2 SYDVKM. Written as DNA, the CDR3 is TGTGCCAGCAGTTTACAGAGTAACTATGGCTACACCTTC. The encoded protein is CASSLQSNYGYTF.

This chain joins TRBV5-1 and TRBJ2-3, with D uncertain. The CDR3 runs to 15 residues. V lost 4 bases and J lost 5, with 17 bases in between. Germline V CDR1 and CDR2: SGHRS, YFSETQ. The CDR3 region has the DNA TGCGCCAGCAGCCTGGACCGCTATCCGGGAGATACGCAGTATTTT. Protein: CASSLDRYPGDTQYF.

This clonotype was seen more than once but under ten times. This sequence joins TRBV28 and TRBJ1-1, with D maybe TRBD1 (5 bases). The CDR3 runs to 12 residues. Between the trimmed V and J ends, which lost 7 bases and 5 bases, there was a span of 11 bases. Germline V gene sequence: CDR1 MDHEN, CDR2 SYDVKM. The CDR3 is CASTLWGTEAFF. DNA of the CDR3: TGTGCCAGCACTTTGTGGGGGACTGAAGCTTTCTTT.

The gene calls are TRBV11-2 and TRBJ1-6; 8 positions match TRBD1. The CDR3 has 15 residues. CDR1 and CDR2 from the germline V gene are SGHAT and FQNNGV. V was pared by 1 base and J by 10 bases, with 6 bases of the junction left unmatched. DNA for the CDR3: TGTGCCAGCAGCTTAGCCCACAGGGGGTTCTCACCCCTCCACTTT. Protein sequence: CASSLAHRGFSPLHF.

This clonotype was counted between two and nine times. The V call is TRBV6-1, the J call TRBJ1-1; D call uncertain. The CDR3 has 16 residues. Germline V gene lookup returns CDR1 MNHNS and CDR2 SASEGT. V lost 6 bases and J lost 4, with 21 bases in between. The CDR3 nucleotides are TGTGCCAGCAGCGCCCAAGAGGGCCGGGGTGGCACTGAAGCTTTCTTT. Protein product: CASSAQEGRGGTEAFF.

This rearrangement joins TRBV7-2 to TRBJ2-7; D may correspond to TRBD1 or TRBD2 (5 bases each). Trimming left V 3 bases short and J 4 bases short, with 13 bases between. The CDR3 is made up of 14 amino acids. Germline CDR1 reads SGHTA; CDR2 reads FQGNSA. CDR3 loop: CASSFEGPQYEQYF. DNA of the CDR3: TGTGCCAGCAGCTTCGAGGGGCCTCAGTACGAGCAGTACTTC.

This clonotype has a count of ten or more. This chain uses TRBV7-2 with TRBJ2-5; either TRBD1 or TRBD2 may supply D (5 bases each). Deletions cut 6 bases from V and 1 base from J, with 9 bases between. The CDR3 is made up of 13 amino acids. Germline V CDR1 and CDR2: SGHTA, FQGNSA. The CDR3 sequence: CASRGPIQETQYF. In DNA, the CDR3 is TGTGCCAGCAGGGGACCTATCCAAGAGACCCAGTACTTC. Drawing the rest from reference TRBV7-2 and TRBJ2-5, the complete variable domain is GAGVSQSPSNKVTEKGKDVELRCDPISGHTALYWYRQSLGQGLEFLIYFQGNSAPDKSGLPSDRFSAERTGGSVSTLTIQRTQQEDSAVYLCASRGPIQETQYFGPGTRLLVL.

The chain links TRBV4-2 to TRBJ2-4, with 10 bases aligning to TRBD1. Germline V gene lookup returns CDR1 LGHNA and CDR2 YNFKEQ. V gave up 1 base and J gave up 8 bases; unmatched junction bases: 8. CDR3 length: 16 amino acids. CDR3 nucleotide sequence: TGTGCCAGCAGCCAAGTGGGGGGACAGGGGTACGACATTCAGTACTTC. Encoded protein: CASSQVGGQGYDIQYF.

This clonotype was picked up a small number of times. This sequence joins TRBV13 and TRBJ2-3; D may match TRBD1 or TRBD2 (6 bases each). This CDR3 region has 14 residues. Germline V gene data show CDR1 as PRHDT and CDR2 as FYEKMQ (reference sequence). The V end was cut by 5 bases, the J end by 5 bases, with 14 bases between. Here the CDR3 DNA reads TGTGCCAGCAGCGGTTGGGGGGCAGGAGATACGCAGTATTTT. Protein: CASSGWGAGDTQYF.

This clonotype was observed a handful of times. The chain combines TRBV25-1 with TRBJ1-2, with TRBD1 identical over 8 bases. The trim removed 6 bases at V and 8 bases at J, leaving 8 bases unmatched. CDR3 length: 13 amino acids. The germline CDR1 and CDR2 sequences are MGHDK and SYGVNS. The CDR3 loop is CASRETGAEGYTF. The CDR3 nucleotides read TGTGCCAGCAGAGAGACAGGGGCGGAAGGCTACACCTTC.

In its sample, this clonotype was seen a few times. Here the CDR3 DNA reads TGTGCCAGCAGCGGCAGGGGAGAGACCCAGTACTTC. Its translation: CASSGRGETQYF. This chain links TRBV7-8 with TRBJ2-5, with a tentative D call TRBD1 (6 bases). The V gene's germline CDR1 is SGHVS and CDR2 FQNEAQ. Trimming pared 5 bases from V and 4 bases from J, leaving 8 bases between. This CDR3 is built from 12 residues. The whole variable domain, remainder taken from reference TRBV7-8 and TRBJ2-5, is GAGVSQSPRYKVAKRGQDVALRCDPISGHVSLFWYQQALGQGPEFLTYFQNEAQLDKSGLPSDRFFAERPEGSVSTLKIQRTQQEDSAVYLCASSGRGETQYFGPGTRLLVL.

V gene TRBV10-3 combines with J gene TRBJ2-2, with a weak D call TRBD1 (6 bases). Trimming removed 4 bases from V and 0 bases from J, with 9 bases in between. The germline V gene has CDR1 ENHRY and CDR2 SYGVKD. The length of the CDR3 is 15 residues. CDR3 DNA: TGTGCCATCAGTGGCAGGGGCTCGAACACCGGGGAGCTGTTTTTT. Protein: CAISGRGSNTGELFF.

This clonotype was observed at least ten times. The chain combines TRBV6-5 with TRBJ2-3; D is undetermined. Trimming took 2 bases from V and 10 from J, leaving 10 bases between them. This CDR3 contains 12 residues. The V gene's germline CDR1 is MNHEY and CDR2 SVGAGI. The CDR3 region is CASSYGSRPQYF. The DNA of the CDR3 is TGTGCCAGCAGTTACGGGTCTAGGCCGCAGTATTTT.

This clonotype occurred a few times. The rearrangement joins TRBV7-9 to TRBJ2-7; D may correspond to TRBD1 or TRBD2 (5 bases each). Trimming removed 2 bases from V and 3 bases from J, with 14 bases in between. The germline V gene has CDR1 SEHNR and CDR2 FQNEAQ (reference sequence). CDR3 size: 15 residues. The CDR3 DNA reads as TGTGCCAGCAGCTTACCCGGGACGGCAGGCTACGAGCAGTACTTC. Protein sequence: CASSLPGTAGYEQYF.

This clonotype has more than one count but fewer than ten. V usage is TRBV18 and J usage is TRBJ1-2; no clear D gene. CDR3 length equals 13 residues. The V and J ends lost 3 bases and 5 bases respectively, with 10 bases between them. Germline V gene data show CDR1 as KGHSH and CDR2 as LQKENI. As DNA, the CDR3 is TGTGCCAGCTCACCCGATGTACGGTATGGCTACACCTTC. Translated, it gives CASSPDVRYGYTF.